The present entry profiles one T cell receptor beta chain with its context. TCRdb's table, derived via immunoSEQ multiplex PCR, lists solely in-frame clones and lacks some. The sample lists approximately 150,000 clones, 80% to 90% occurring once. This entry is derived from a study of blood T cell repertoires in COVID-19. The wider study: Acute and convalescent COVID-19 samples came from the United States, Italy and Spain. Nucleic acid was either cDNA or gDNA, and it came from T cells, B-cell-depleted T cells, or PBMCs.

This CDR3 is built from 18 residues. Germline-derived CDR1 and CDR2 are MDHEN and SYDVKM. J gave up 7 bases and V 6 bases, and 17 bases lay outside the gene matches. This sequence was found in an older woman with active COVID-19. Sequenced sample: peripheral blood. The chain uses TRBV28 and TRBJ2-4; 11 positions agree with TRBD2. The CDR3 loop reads CASRPRTGISGRDNIQYF. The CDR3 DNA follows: TGTGCCAGCAGACCCCGCACAGGGATTAGCGGGAGGGATAACATTCAGTACTTC.